The entry below describes one T cell receptor (beta chain). What it binds is unknown. From the reads, TCRdb called clonotypes with MiXCR, one entry per CDR3 protein. The sample includes approximately 500,000 distinct CDR3 sequences, 30% to 35% of them seen just once. J was trimmed by 5 bases and V by 1 base; bases with no gene match: 16. The CDR3 has 19 residues. CDR1 is SGHTA and CDR2 is FQGNSA in the germline V gene. This record belongs to a study of T cell repertoires in cytomegalovirus infection. Study details: HLA-B-restricted CMV epitopes that are well studied, plus recently identified HLA-C-restricted ones, were used by the study. Shared public TCR beta signatures pointed to both CMV infection and a matching HLA type.

Findings and limits, study-wide: Clonotype analysis showed dominance of the ex vivo response by HLA-C-restricted CMV-specific TCR beta clonotypes.

The sample in question was cultured PBMCs, obtained from culture after CMV antigen stimulation. V and J are TRBV7-2 and TRBJ2-5; 10 bases are a match to TRBD2. The TCR sequence derives from a human donor in good health (CMV status not recorded). Some clones in this sample may be carry-over from other donors' samples. As DNA, the CDR3 is TGTGCCAGCAGCTTAGTACGCTCTATGGTAGCGGGAGGAGGGGAGACCCAGTACTTC. Its protein product is CASSLVRSMVAGGGETQYF.